The rows below give T cell receptor beta chains drawn from one sample of a study of blood T cell repertoires in COVID-19. Assay: immunoSEQ multiplex PCR; the TCRdb copy retains only in-frame clones and omits some. The sample shows about half a million clones, around 85% of them seen only once. The source material was peripheral blood. The receptors were gathered from a human donor in a cohort sampled during active COVID-19. Both conserved end residues are part of each CDR3. Each record gives: D gene, J gene, clone size, V gene, CDR3 protein, CDR3 DNA. A D gene is named only where the DNA matches it firmly. Size is omitted from some rows. Given values are once, few, many or a class for expanded clones.

TRBD1	TRBJ1-3	-	TRBV24-1	CATSDSRGLGNTIYF	TGTGCCACCAGTGACTCCAGGGGGCTTGGAAACACCATATATTTT
TRBD1	TRBJ2-4	-	TRBV7-9	CASSSGQGTNIQYF	TGTGCCAGCAGCTCAGGACAGGGCACGAACATTCAGTACTTC
-	TRBJ1-1	-	TRBV19	CATRGENTEAFF	TGTGCCACTCGGGGGGAGAACACTGAAGCTTTCTTT
TRBD2	TRBJ2-3	-	TRBV5-1	CASSAGTSGRALVTQYF	TGCGCCAGCAGCGCTGGGACTAGCGGGAGGGCCCTCGTTACGCAGTATTTT
-	TRBJ1-2	-	TRBV3-1/TRBV3-2	CASSQGNYWVDMTNYGYTF	TGTGCCAGCAGCCAAGGAAATTATTGGGTGGACATGACTAACTATGGCTACACCTTC
-	TRBJ2-2	-	TRBV6-5	CASSPGLTGELFF	TGTGCCAGCAGCCCGGGTCTCACCGGGGAGCTGTTTTTT
TRBD2	TRBJ2-1	-	TRBV2	CASSAMATSGTNEQFF	TGTGCCAGCAGTGCGATGGCAACTAGCGGAACCAATGAGCAGTTCTTC
TRBD1	TRBJ2-7	-	TRBV6-2/TRBV6-3	CASSGPRDRGSDEQYF	TGTGCCAGCAGTGGGCCCCGGGACAGGGGGTCCGACGAGCAGTACTTC
TRBD1	TRBJ2-7	-	TRBV6-6	CASSPPDRGDEQYF	TGTGCCAGCAGTCCTCCCGACAGGGGCGACGAGCAGTACTTC
TRBD2	TRBJ2-1	-	TRBV10-1	CASSGTSGTVDEQFF	TGCGCCAGCAGTGGGACTAGCGGGACCGTGGATGAGCAGTTCTTC
-	TRBJ1-1	-	TRBV7-3	CASSSGPDTEAFF	TGTGCCAGCAGCTCGGGTCCGGACACTGAAGCTTTCTTT
TRBD2	TRBJ2-7	-	TRBV27	CASSPVTSGSSVEQYF	TGTGCCAGCAGTCCGGTGACTAGCGGGAGTTCGGTCGAGCAGTACTTC
TRBD1	TRBJ2-5	-	TRBV28	CASSLTTGDYQETQYF	TGTGCCAGCAGTTTAACGACAGGGGACTACCAAGAGACCCAGTACTTC
-	TRBJ1-1	-	TRBV28	CASSSRGSGLDTEAFF	TGTGCCAGCAGCTCCCGGGGAAGCGGGTTGGACACTGAAGCTTTCTTT
TRBD2	TRBJ2-7	-	TRBV20-1	CSASGFHRTSGKGYEQYF	TGCAGTGCTAGTGGATTTCATCGGACTAGCGGGAAGGGGTACGAGCAGTACTTC
TRBD1	TRBJ2-7	-	TRBV9	CASSPIDRVGEQYF	TGTGCCAGCAGCCCAATTGACAGGGTCGGCGAGCAGTACTTC
-	TRBJ2-2	-	TRBV9	CASSLGGSTNTGELFF	TGTGCCAGCAGCCTCGGGGGTTCAACGAACACCGGGGAGCTGTTTTTT
-	TRBJ1-2	-	TRBV6-1	CASSEYRGVAGYTF	TGTGCCAGCAGTGAATATCGGGGTGTGGCTGGCTACACCTTC
-	TRBJ1-2	-	TRBV30	CAWSGSNYGYTF	TGTGCCTGGTCGGGTTCTAACTATGGCTACACCTTC
TRBD2	TRBJ2-3	-	TRBV6-5	CASEGGRRADTQYF	TGTGCCAGCGAGGGCGGGAGGAGAGCAGATACGCAGTATTTT
-	TRBJ1-5	once	TRBV12-3/TRBV12-4	CASSSLLYQPQHF	TGTGCCAGCAGTTCTCTTCTTTATCAGCCCCAGCATTTT
-	TRBJ1-4	-	TRBV11-1	CASSLSGSHEKLFF	TGTGCCAGCAGCTTGTCGGGATCTCATGAAAAACTGTTTTTT
-	TRBJ2-3	once	TRBV7-3	CASSFGSTGTDTQYF	TGTGCCAGCAGCTTCGGCTCTACAGGCACAGATACGCAGTATTTT
TRBD1	TRBJ2-7	-	TRBV11-2	CASSPGQGTYYEQYF	TGTGCCAGCAGCCCTGGACAGGGGACATACTACGAGCAGTACTTC
TRBD1	TRBJ1-1	-	TRBV7-3	CASSGTGNDAEAFF	TGTGCCAGCAGCGGGACAGGGAACGACGCTGAAGCTTTCTTT
-	TRBJ2-5	-	TRBV11-3	CASSHGLTGMETQYF	TGTGCCAGCAGCCACGGACTAACTGGGATGGAGACCCAGTACTTC
-	TRBJ1-3	-	TRBV12-3/TRBV12-4	CAGNRGSGNTIYF	TGTGCCGGGAACCGGGGCTCTGGAAACACCATATATTTT
-	TRBJ1-2	-	TRBV4-2	CASRGQRVYGYTF	TGTGCCAGCAGAGGACAGAGGGTCTATGGCTACACCTTC
-	TRBJ1-4	-	TRBV2	CASSERRNGEKLFF	TGTGCCAGCAGTGAGCGGAGGAATGGTGAAAAACTGTTTTTT
TRBD1	TRBJ1-4	-	TRBV14	CASSRYYRQGDEKLFF	TGTGCCAGCAGCCGATACTATCGACAGGGCGATGAAAAACTGTTTTTT
-	TRBJ2-5	few	TRBV10-2	CASAVAGAQETQYF	TGCGCCAGTGCGGTGGCGGGGGCGCAGGAGACCCAGTACTTC
-	TRBJ2-2	-	TRBV2	CASSDPPPGTGELFF	TGTGCCAGCAGTGATCCCCCCCCGGGCACCGGGGAGCTGTTTTTT
TRBD2	TRBJ2-3	-	TRBV6-4	CASSDGLATDTQYF	TGTGCCAGCAGTGACGGACTAGCAACAGATACGCAGTATTTT
-	TRBJ1-3	-	TRBV9	CASSGSPSGTQYSGNTIYF	TGTGCCAGCAGCGGGTCGCCCTCCGGGACACAATATTCTGGAAACACCATATATTTT
-	TRBJ1-4	-	TRBV25-1	CASSELSGTGEKLFF	TGTGCCAGCAGTGAATTATCGGGAACGGGTGAAAAACTGTTTTTT
TRBD1	TRBJ2-2	few	TRBV10-3	CAIRGTVDTGELFF	TGTGCCATCAGGGGGACAGTAGACACCGGGGAGCTGTTTTTT
TRBD1	TRBJ1-6	-	TRBV30	CAWSLEGQGYNSPLHF	TGTGCCTGGAGTCTCGAGGGACAGGGTTATAATTCACCCCTCCACTTT
-	TRBJ1-1	-	TRBV25-1	CASSMGAGEAFF	TGTGCCAGCAGCATGGGGGCGGGTGAAGCTTTCTTT
-	TRBJ2-7	-	TRBV16	CASSQLTGTWGPEQYF	TGTGCCAGCAGCCAACTTACCGGGACTTGGGGCCCCGAGCAGTACTTC